This T cell receptor (beta chain) was recovered during a study of T cells in Graves' hyperthyroidism and ophthalmopathy. This clonotype has just a few counts. The CDR3 runs to 15 residues. J was trimmed by 3 bases and V by 8 bases; bases with no gene match: 9. Germline CDR1 reads SNHLY; CDR2 reads FYNNEI. What was amplified from RNA transcripts were TCR beta CDR3 regions. The TCR CDR3 first-round RT-PCR relied on the HTBI primer set. TCRdb processed the multiplex PCR reads anew with MiXCR; each CDR3 protein has one entry. The sample includes about 610,000 distinct CDR3 sequences, approximately 44% of them seen just once.

This clonotype was obtained from a woman aged 18-29 years with Graves' hyperthyroidism. The material sequenced was peripheral blood or thyroid tissue (not recorded which). The chain employs TRBV2 and TRBJ1-3, with 8 bases that match TRBD1. Written as DNA, the CDR3 is TGTGCCAGCCTCTCAGACAGGGGATTTGGAAACACCATATATTTT. It translates to CASLSDRGFGNTIYF. Using reference TRBV2 and TRBJ1-3 for the parts outside the CDR3, the full variable domain is EPEVTQTPSHQVTQMGQEVILRCVPISNHLYFYWYRQILGQKVEFLVSFYNNEISEKSEIFDDQFSVERPDGSNFTLKIRSTKLEDSAMYFCASLSDRGFGNTIYFGEGSWLTVV.